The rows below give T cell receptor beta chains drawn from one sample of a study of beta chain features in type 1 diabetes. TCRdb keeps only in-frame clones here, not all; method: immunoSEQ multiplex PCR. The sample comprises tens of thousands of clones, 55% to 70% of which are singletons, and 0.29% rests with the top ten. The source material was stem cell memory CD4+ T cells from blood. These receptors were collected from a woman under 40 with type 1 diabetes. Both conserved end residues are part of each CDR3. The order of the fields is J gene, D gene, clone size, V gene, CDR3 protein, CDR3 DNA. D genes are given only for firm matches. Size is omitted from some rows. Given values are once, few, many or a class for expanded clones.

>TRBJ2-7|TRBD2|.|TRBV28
CASIPSGAAYEQYF
TGTGCCAGCATACCGAGCGGGGCGGCCTACGAGCAGTACTTC
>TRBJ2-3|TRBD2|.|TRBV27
CASHGTTTDTQYF
TGTGCCAGCCACGGGACTACCACAGATACGCAGTATTTT
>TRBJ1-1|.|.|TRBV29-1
CSVDRGNTEAFF
TGCAGCGTTGATAGGGGGAACACTGAAGCTTTCTTT
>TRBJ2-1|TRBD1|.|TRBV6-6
CASSSGQGISEQFF
TGTGCCAGCAGTAGCGGACAGGGGATCAGTGAGCAGTTCTTC
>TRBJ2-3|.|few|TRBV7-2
CASRPTGPSTDTQYF
TGTGCCAGCAGGCCAACAGGGCCGAGCACAGATACGCAGTATTTT
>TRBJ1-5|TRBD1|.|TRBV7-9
CASSTGTENQPQHF
TGTGCCAGCAGTACCGGGACAGAGAATCAGCCCCAGCATTTT
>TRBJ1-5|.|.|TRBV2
CASRPQVNSNQPQHF
TGTGCCAGCAGACCACAGGTCAATAGCAATCAGCCCCAGCATTTT
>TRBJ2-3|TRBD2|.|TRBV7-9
CASSSRTRVADTQYF
TGTGCCAGCAGCTCCCGGACTAGGGTGGCAGATACGCAGTATTTT
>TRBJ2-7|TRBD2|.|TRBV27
CASRPGLAGVGEQYF
TGTGCCAGCAGGCCGGGACTAGCGGGAGTTGGTGAGCAGTACTTC
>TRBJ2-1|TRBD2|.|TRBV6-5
CASSERERNEQFF
TGTGCCAGCAGCGAGCGGGAGAGGAATGAGCAGTTCTTC
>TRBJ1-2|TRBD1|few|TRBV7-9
CASSPSGTGPYGYTF
TGTGCCAGCAGTCCTTCCGGGACAGGACCCTATGGCTACACCTTC
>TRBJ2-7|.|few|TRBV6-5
CASSYGAGNYEQYF
TGTGCCAGCAGTTACGGGGCAGGAAACTACGAGCAGTACTTC
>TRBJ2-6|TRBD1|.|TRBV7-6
CASSLVQGSGANVLTF
TGTGCCAGCAGCTTAGTACAGGGGTCTGGGGCCAACGTCCTGACTTTC
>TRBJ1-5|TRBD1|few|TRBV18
CASSPGTDFGPQHF
TGTGCCAGCTCACCCGGGACAGATTTTGGTCCCCAGCATTTT
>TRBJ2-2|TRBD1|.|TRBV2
CASSRTGTGELFF
TGTGCCAGCAGTCGGACAGGGACCGGGGAGCTGTTTTTT
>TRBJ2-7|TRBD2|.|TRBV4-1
CASSQHGLAGDYEQYF
TGCGCCAGCAGCCAACACGGACTAGCGGGAGACTACGAGCAGTACTTC
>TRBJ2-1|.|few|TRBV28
CASSSRTGGAYNEQFF
TGTGCCAGCAGCTCTCGAACAGGGGGGGCCTACAATGAGCAGTTCTTC
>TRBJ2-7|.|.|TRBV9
CASSVLAISDEQYF
TGTGCCAGCAGCGTTCTAGCGATTAGCGACGAGCAGTACTTC
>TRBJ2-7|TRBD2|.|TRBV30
CAWSVLARGLAGGPSYEQYF
TGTGCCTGGAGTGTACTGGCCCGGGGACTAGCGGGAGGTCCCTCCTACGAGCAGTACTTC
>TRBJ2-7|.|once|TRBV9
CASSVEAGATSYEQYF
TGTGCCAGCAGCGTAGAGGCGGGGGCGACATCCTACGAGCAGTACTTC
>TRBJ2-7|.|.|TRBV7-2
CASSLRGGYEQYF
TGTGCCAGCAGCCTCCGTGGGGGGTACGAGCAGTACTTC
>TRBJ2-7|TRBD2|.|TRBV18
CASSPPGLAGGEQYF
TGTGCCAGCTCACCACCGGGACTAGCGGGAGGAGAGCAGTACTTC
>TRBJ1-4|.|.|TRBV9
CASSTSRGPNEKLFF
TGTGCCAGCAGTACCTCCAGGGGCCCTAATGAAAAACTGTTTTTT
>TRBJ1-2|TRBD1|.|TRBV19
CASSIWGQGTGGYTF
TGTGCCAGTAGTATCTGGGGACAGGGTACGGGCGGCTACACCTTC
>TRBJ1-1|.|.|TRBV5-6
CASSFSSGLMNTEAFF
TGTGCCAGCAGCTTTTCGTCAGGCTTAATGAACACTGAAGCTTTCTTT
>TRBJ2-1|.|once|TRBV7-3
CASSSLGSEQFF
TGTGCCAGCAGCTCGCTAGGGAGTGAGCAGTTCTTC
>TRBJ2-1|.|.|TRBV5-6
CASSLTGSNEQFF
TGTGCCAGCAGCCTCACAGGGTCCAATGAGCAGTTCTTC
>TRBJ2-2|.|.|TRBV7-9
CASTPEINTGELFF
TGTGCCAGCACCCCAGAAATTAACACCGGGGAGCTGTTTTTT
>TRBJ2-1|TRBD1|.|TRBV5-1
CASSLGTEYNEQFF
TGCGCCAGCAGCTTAGGGACAGAGTACAATGAGCAGTTCTTC
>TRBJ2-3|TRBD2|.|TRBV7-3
CASSLSVAGGTDTQYF
TGTGCCAGCAGCTTATCCGTAGCGGGGGGGACAGATACGCAGTATTTT
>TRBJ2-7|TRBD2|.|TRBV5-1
CASTFLAGGPDEQYF
TGCGCCAGCACTTTCCTAGCGGGAGGGCCGGACGAGCAGTACTTC
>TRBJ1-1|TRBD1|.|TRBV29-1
CSVERAGGHMNTEAFF
TGCAGCGTTGAAAGGGCAGGGGGCCATATGAACACTGAAGCTTTCTTT
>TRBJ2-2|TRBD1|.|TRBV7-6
CASSTRTGTGELFF
TGTGCCAGCAGCACCCGGACAGGGACCGGGGAGCTGTTTTTT
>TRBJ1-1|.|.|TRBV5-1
CASSLPGGTEAFF
TGCGCCAGCAGCCTCCCGGGGGGCACTGAAGCTTTCTTT
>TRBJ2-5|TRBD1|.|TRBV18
CASSPITGGNGETQYF
TGTGCCAGCTCACCCATCACAGGGGGGAATGGAGAGACCCAGTACTTC
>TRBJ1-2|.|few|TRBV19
CAVGPGYGYTF
TGTGCCGTGGGGCCAGGCTATGGCTACACCTTC
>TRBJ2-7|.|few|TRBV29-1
CSVGQRYEQYF
TGCAGCGTTGGACAGAGATACGAGCAGTACTTC
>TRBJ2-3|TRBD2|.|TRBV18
CASSRSSGGTDTQYF
TGTGCCAGCTCACGTTCTAGCGGGGGCACAGATACGCAGTATTTT
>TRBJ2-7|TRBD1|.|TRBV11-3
CASTFRGGGNQPYEQYF
TGTGCCAGCACCTTTAGAGGGGGCGGTAACCAGCCCTACGAGCAGTACTTC
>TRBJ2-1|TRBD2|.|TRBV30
CAWSAGTSGDNEQFF
TGTGCCTGGAGTGCCGGGACTAGCGGGGACAATGAGCAGTTCTTC
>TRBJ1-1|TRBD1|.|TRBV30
CAWSRDSNTEAFF
TGTGCCTGGAGCCGGGACAGTAACACTGAAGCTTTCTTT
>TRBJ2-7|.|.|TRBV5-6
CASGRRHSYEQYF
TGTGCCAGCGGGAGGCGGCACTCCTACGAGCAGTACTTC
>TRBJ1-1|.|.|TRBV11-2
CASSLVGRGSEAFF
TGTGCCAGCAGCTTAGTTGGGCGAGGGTCTGAAGCTTTCTTT
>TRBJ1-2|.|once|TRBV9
CASSVVGSGYTF
TGTGCCAGCAGCGTAGTTGGCAGTGGCTACACCTTC
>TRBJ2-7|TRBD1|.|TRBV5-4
CASSLVPTGSYEQYF
TGTGCCAGCAGCTTGGTCCCGACAGGGTCCTACGAGCAGTACTTC
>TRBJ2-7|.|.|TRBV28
CASIRPGTYEQYF
TGTGCCAGCATTCGTCCGGGAACCTACGAGCAGTACTTC
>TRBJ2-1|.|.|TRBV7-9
CASSLGAISYNEQFF
TGTGCCAGCAGCTTAGGGGCCATCTCCTACAATGAGCAGTTCTTC
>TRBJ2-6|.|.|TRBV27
CASSLYRDVSGANVLTF
TGTGCCAGCAGTTTGTACAGGGACGTCTCTGGGGCCAACGTCCTGACTTTC